This paragraph covers one T cell receptor (beta chain) sequence. The source of the sample is a study of blood T cell repertoires in COVID-19. V was cut by 4 bases and J by 6 bases, with 16 bases left in between. Germline V gene lookup returns CDR1 SGHRS and CDR2 YFSETQ. This CDR3 has 14 residues. The table came from immunoSEQ multiplex PCR; TCRdb's copy has only in-frame clones and leaves some out. Found here are more than 400,000 clones, about nine tenths of them singletons; the top ten hold 0.7%. Sample: PBMCs or T cells enriched from blood (not recorded which). V and J are TRBV5-1 and TRBJ1-2, with D perhaps matching TRBD1 (5 bases). This TCR was sampled from a woman younger than 30 who had recovered from COVID-19. The CDR3 nucleotides read TGCGCCAGCAGCATGACCCAACCCAGGGATGGCTACACCTTC. This gives the protein CASSMTQPRDGYTF.